The 10 T cell receptor beta chains below were found in one sample sequenced in a study of shared clonotypes between healthy human individuals. The repertoire was sequenced with immunoSEQ multiplex PCR; TCRdb's copy has only in-frame clones and lacks some. The sample lists 2,500,000 or so clones, roughly 92% occurring once. The material sequenced was naive CD4+ T cells sorted from blood. The sample's subset: CD45RA+ positively selected. The receptors were sampled from a man aged 18 to 29 in good health.

This sequence joins TRBV5-6 and TRBJ2-5, with 7 bases fitting TRBD1. The CDR3 has 15 amino acids. The germline CDR1 and CDR2 sequences are SGHDT and YYEEEE. V lost 0 bases to trimming and J lost 2 bases; unmatched junction nucleotides: 4. The CDR3 reads CASSLGGQSQETQYF. CDR3 nucleotide sequence: TGTGCCAGCAGCTTGGGGGGACAGTCGCAAGAGACCCAGTACTTC.

The chain recombines TRBV7-9 with TRBJ1-4; D may be TRBD1 (6 bases). Trimming pared 1 base from V and 4 bases from J, leaving 10 bases between. CDR3 size: 15 residues. Germline V gene lookup returns CDR1 SEHNR and CDR2 FQNEAQ (reference sequence). The DNA of the CDR3 is TGTGCCAGCAGCTTAGGGCCGGACAGTAATGAAAAACTGTTTTTT. Its translation: CASSLGPDSNEKLFF.

The chain is built from TRBV6-5 and TRBJ2-7; weak D call: TRBD2 (6 bases). The CDR3 has 13 residues. Germline V gene lookup returns CDR1 MNHEY and CDR2 SVGAGI. V was trimmed by 6 bases and J by 0 bases, leaving 9 bases between them. The CDR3 sequence: CASRLGSSYEQYF. The CDR3 DNA follows: TGTGCCAGCAGACTCGGGAGCTCCTACGAGCAGTACTTC.

The chain recombines TRBV11-2 with TRBJ2-2, with D perhaps assigned TRBD1 or TRBD2 (6 bases each). The CDR3 loop spans 16 amino acids. The V gene's germline CDR1 is SGHAT and CDR2 FQNNGV. V gave up 5 bases and J gave up 5 bases, with 18 bases separating them. The CDR3 is CASSPGRGLGTGELFF. In DNA, the CDR3 is TGTGCCAGCAGCCCCGGACGGGGGCTGGGGACCGGGGAGCTGTTTTTT.

This chain joins TRBV18 and TRBJ2-7, with D possibly matching TRBD2 (7 bases). The germline V gene has CDR1 KGHSH and CDR2 LQKENI. This CDR3 is 15 amino acids long. The germline V and J ends were trimmed by 6 bases and 0 bases, with 15 bases remaining between them. The CDR3 loop is CASSRYREGSYEQYF. CDR3 DNA: TGTGCCAGCTCTCGCTACAGGGAGGGCTCCTACGAGCAGTACTTC.

The chain joins TRBV27 to TRBJ2-1; TRBD2 aligns across 11 bases. This CDR3 is 19 amino acids long. After removal of 3 bases from V and 0 bases from J, the junction contained 10 bases not matched to a gene. Per the germline V gene, CDR1 is MNHEY and CDR2 is SMNVEV (reference sequence). CDR3: CASSFVSSGGSSSYNEQFF. CDR3 bases: TGTGCCAGCAGTTTTGTGTCTAGCGGGGGGAGTAGCTCCTACAATGAGCAGTTCTTC.

This rearrangement joins TRBV23-1 to TRBJ2-7, with 8 bases that match TRBD1. TRBV23-1 is an open reading frame whose function is uncertain. Trimming cost V 0 bases and J 4 bases; bases outside gene matches: 11. The length of the CDR3 is 17 residues. CDR3 DNA sequence: TGCGCCAGCAGTCAATCTCCATGTGGACAGGGCACGTACGAGCAGTACTTC. Amino acid sequence: CASSQSPCGQGTYEQYF.

This chain links TRBV19 with TRBJ1-6; D uncertain. The CDR3 consists of 15 residues. Between the trimmed V and J ends, which lost 3 bases and 2 bases, there was a span of 8 bases. Looked up from germline, CDR1 is LNHDA and CDR2 is SQIVND (reference sequence). Here the CDR3 reads CASSIEGTYNSPLHF. CDR3 coding DNA: TGTGCCAGTAGTATTGAGGGTACCTATAATTCACCCCTCCACTTT. The complete variable domain, with remaining parts taken from reference TRBV19 and TRBJ1-6, reads DGGITQSPKYLFRKEGQNVTLSCEQNLNHDAMYWYRQDPGQGLRLIYYSQIVNDFQKGDIAEGYSVSREKKESFPLTVTSAQKNPTAFYLCASSIEGTYNSPLHFGNGTRLTVT.

V and J are TRBV19 and TRBJ1-1; D is perhaps TRBD1 (5 bases). Trimming took off 3 bases at V and 5 bases at J, with 16 bases between the two ends. CDR3 length: 15 residues. From germline, CDR1 is LNHDA and CDR2 SQIVND (reference sequence). CDR3 nucleotide sequence: TGTGCCAGTAGTATCTCCGTGGGGCTAGGGACTGAAGCTTTCTTT. Amino acid sequence: CASSISVGLGTEAFF.

To note about this clone: The sample holds other DNA sequences that translate to the same CDR3. This sequence joins TRBV6-5 and TRBJ2-7, with D possibly TRBD2 on 6 matching bases. V dropped 6 bases and J dropped 2 bases, with 11 bases sitting between them. This CDR3 spans 13 amino acids. Germline assignment: CDR1 MNHEY and CDR2 SVGAGI. The CDR3 DNA follows: TGTGCCAGCAGCCGAGGAGGGCCCTACGAGCAGTACTTC. Translated, it gives CASSRGGPYEQYF.